This TCR delta chain derives from a study of DNA immune sequencing with unique molecular identifiers (dated by TCRdb to about 2020). Concerning the study at large: gammadelta T cells were enriched from buffy coats using immunomagnetic cell separation, and their genomic DNA was sequenced. gammadelta T cells were enriched from PBMC of approximately 11 healthy individuals by fluorescence-activated cell sorting. For the enriched versus non-enriched comparison, around 100 ng enriched gammadelta T-cell DNA and 0.85 to 1 ug non-enriched PBMC DNA were sequenced. An ultrasensitive DNA-based TRD repertoire sequencing method using PCR-introduced unique molecular identifiers was developed and validated in the study. Validation of the method was performed on synthetic reference molecules and on blood samples from healthy individuals. All donors were healthy individuals, and fewer than 13 of the donors were profiled using sorted gammadelta T cells from peripheral blood.

CDR1 GEAIGNYY and CDR2 EKD were looked up in the germline V gene. Germline trimming amounts to 1 base on V and 0 bases on J, with 6 as the count of junction bases outside the gene matches. Measured from the cysteine to the phenylalanine, the CDR3 is 19 residues long. Kept here is only the CDR3 DNA, which spans 57 bases and is read in frame from base 1. This clone has a handful of counts. Its antigen is not yet known. A single base is all that separates this from a far larger clone, so a read error is likely. Overall study outcomes, separate from this receptor: The primer-based approach is unable to detect novel TRD sequences that the primers do not target. Among clonotypes in healthy donors, the most frequent TRD rearrangement was TRDV2 paired with TRDJ1. Variation in TRD repertoire diversity was observed between healthy donors, with several donors found to be highly oligoclonal, in that the top 5 clonotypes exceeded half of productive molecules.

Libraries were built with multiplex PCR. Genomic DNA was amplified with a 32-plex assay using primers for all 8 TRDV and 4 TRDJ genes covering the CDR3. A 12-nucleotide UMI was introduced during three to four barcoding PCR cycles, after which a second PCR was performed with Illumina adapter primers. Libraries were purified with AMPure XP beads and quality-checked on a Fragment Analyzer with the HS NGS Fragment kit. An Illumina MiniSeq mid-output kit with around 19% PhiX and 150 cycles of paired-end reads was used for sequencing. The original methods were these. MIGEC version 1.2.9 was used to process reads, grouping reads by UMI and building error-corrected consensus sequences. Post-processing used modified VDJtools version 1.2.1 scripts and the tcR R package. TCRdb called clones anew from the public reads via CATT; matching DNA rows were later pooled. Clone size and V and J calls follow TCRdb, not the original study. The sample data list some 2,000 delta-chain clones, and approximately 6.2% of these were observed just once. The ten largest account for around half of the sample.

The sample consisted of gamma-delta T cells from buffy coat blood. The chain uses TRDV2 and TRDJ3; the central 9 bases match TRDD3. The source of this sequence is a human donor in good health. The nucleotide sequence is TGTGCCTGTGACACGACTGGGGGACTGAACTCCTGGGACACCCGACAGATGTTTTTC. This is translated as CACDTTGGLNSWDTRQMFF.